The sequence of this T cell receptor beta chain was determined in a study of T cell changes during pregnancy in multiple sclerosis. Clones were read by immunoSEQ multiplex PCR, and TCRdb kept only the in-frame ones, dropping some. The data show around 130,000 clones, roughly 92% seen once. This clonotype originated in a female donor with multiple sclerosis, enrolled in a pregnancy study. The sequenced sample was peripheral blood, obtained before pregnancy.

The CDR3 DNA sequence: TGTGCCAGCAGTCCACCTCAGGGGGAAACTAATGAAAAACTGTTTTTT. It translates to CASSPPQGETNEKLFF. V and J are TRBV28 and TRBJ1-4; 7 bases match TRBD1. Trimming removed 5 bases from V and 1 base from J; junction bases left unmatched: 7. This CDR3 region has 16 residues. From germline, CDR1 is MDHEN and CDR2 SYDVKM. Full variable domain (rest looked up from reference TRBV28 and TRBJ1-4): DVKVTQSSRYLVKRTGEKVFLECVQDMDHENMFWYRQDPGLGLRLIYFSYDVKMKEKGDIPEGYSVSREKKERFSLILESASTNQTSMYLCASSPPQGETNEKLFFGSGTQLSVL.